This T cell receptor (beta chain) was captured by sequencing in a study of cytomegalovirus exposure and HLA in healthy donors. Study observations and caveats: In a later analysis, the majority of CMV-associated beta chains seemingly showed HLA restriction. In a later analysis, at a false discovery rate of 0.05, 17,000 or so TCR beta sequences were associated with HLA alleles. The investigators catalogued about 170 TCR beta chains as cytomegalovirus-associated. No immune exposure information besides CMV serostatus was available.

Primers for the PCR totalled 60 Vbeta and 13 Jbeta. TCRdb's copy holds only in-frame clones and misses some; the assay was immunoSEQ multiplex PCR. The repertoire holds about 180,000 clones, with 80% as singletons. The CDR3 loop spans 14 amino acids. Trimming took off 1 base at V and 2 bases at J, with 8 bases between the two ends. Germline V gene sequence: CDR1 LGHNA, CDR2 YSLEER. To note about this clone: As yet, its antigen is unknown.

The source is a man under 40 in good health and CMV-seronegative. The specimen sequenced was PBMCs. The chain is built from TRBV4-3 and TRBJ1-1, with D possibly TRBD1 on 6 matching bases. The CDR3 region has the DNA TGCGCCAGCAGCCAAGTGGACAGAAACACTGAAGCTTTCTTT. Translation gives CASSQVDRNTEAFF.